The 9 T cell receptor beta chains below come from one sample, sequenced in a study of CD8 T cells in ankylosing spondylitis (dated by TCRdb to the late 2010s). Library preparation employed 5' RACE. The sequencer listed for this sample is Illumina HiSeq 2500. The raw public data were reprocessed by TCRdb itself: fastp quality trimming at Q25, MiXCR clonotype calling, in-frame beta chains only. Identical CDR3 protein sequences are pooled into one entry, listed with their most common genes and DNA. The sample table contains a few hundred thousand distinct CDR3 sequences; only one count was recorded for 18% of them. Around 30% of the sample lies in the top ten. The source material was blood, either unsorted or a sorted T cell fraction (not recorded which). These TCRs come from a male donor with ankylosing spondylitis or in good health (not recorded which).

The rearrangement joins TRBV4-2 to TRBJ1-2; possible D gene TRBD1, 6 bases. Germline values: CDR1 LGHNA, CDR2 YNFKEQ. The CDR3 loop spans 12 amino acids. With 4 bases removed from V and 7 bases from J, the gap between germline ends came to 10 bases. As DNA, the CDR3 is TGTGCCAGCAGCCCCGAGGACAGTGGCTACACCTTC. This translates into CASSPEDSGYTF.

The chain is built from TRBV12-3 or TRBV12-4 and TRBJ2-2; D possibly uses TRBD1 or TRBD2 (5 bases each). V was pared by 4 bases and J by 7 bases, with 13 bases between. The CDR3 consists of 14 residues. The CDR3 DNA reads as TGTGCCAGCAGTTCCGGGACGGAGAGCGGGGAGCTGTTTTTT. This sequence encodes CASSSGTESGELFF.

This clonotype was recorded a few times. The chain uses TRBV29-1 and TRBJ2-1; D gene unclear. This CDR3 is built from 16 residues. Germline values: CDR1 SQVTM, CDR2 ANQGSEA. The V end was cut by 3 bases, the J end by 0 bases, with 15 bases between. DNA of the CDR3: TGCAGCGTTGAGGGCTCGGACCGCAGCTCCTACAATGAGCAGTTCTTC. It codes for CSVEGSDRSSYNEQFF.

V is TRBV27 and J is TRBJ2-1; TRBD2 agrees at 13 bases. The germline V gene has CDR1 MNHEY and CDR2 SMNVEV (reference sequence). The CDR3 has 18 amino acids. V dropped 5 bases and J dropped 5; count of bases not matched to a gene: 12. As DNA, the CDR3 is TGTGCCAGCAGTCCGATATCCGGGACTAGCGGGATCAACAATGAGCAGTTCTTC. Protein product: CASSPISGTSGINNEQFF.

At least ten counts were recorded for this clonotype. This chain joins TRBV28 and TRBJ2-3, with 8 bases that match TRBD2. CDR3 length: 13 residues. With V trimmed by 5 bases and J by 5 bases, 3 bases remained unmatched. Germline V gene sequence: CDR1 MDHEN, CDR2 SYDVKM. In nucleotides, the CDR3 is TGTGCCAGCAGTCTCCGGGGGGGAGATACGCAGTATTTT. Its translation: CASSLRGGDTQYF.

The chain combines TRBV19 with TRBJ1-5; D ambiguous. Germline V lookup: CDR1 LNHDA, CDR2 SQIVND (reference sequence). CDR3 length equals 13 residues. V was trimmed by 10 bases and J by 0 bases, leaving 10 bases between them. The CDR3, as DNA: TGTGCCATCGGAACCAATAGCAATCAGCCCCAGCATTTT. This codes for CAIGTNSNQPQHF.

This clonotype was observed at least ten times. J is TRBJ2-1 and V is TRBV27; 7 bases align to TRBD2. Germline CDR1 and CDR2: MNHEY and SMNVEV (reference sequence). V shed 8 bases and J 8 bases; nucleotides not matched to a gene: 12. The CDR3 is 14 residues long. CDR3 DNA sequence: TGTGCCAGCGGGGAGGGGACCCTAGCCCATGAGCAGTTCTTC. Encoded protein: CASGEGTLAHEQFF.

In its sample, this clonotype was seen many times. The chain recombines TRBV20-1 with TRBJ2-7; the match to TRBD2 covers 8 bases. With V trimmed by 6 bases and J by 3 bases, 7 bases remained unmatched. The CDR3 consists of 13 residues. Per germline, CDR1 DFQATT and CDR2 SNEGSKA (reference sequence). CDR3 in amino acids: CSARTSSGYEQYF. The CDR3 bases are TGCAGTGCCCGGACTAGCTCAGGCTACGAGCAGTACTTC.

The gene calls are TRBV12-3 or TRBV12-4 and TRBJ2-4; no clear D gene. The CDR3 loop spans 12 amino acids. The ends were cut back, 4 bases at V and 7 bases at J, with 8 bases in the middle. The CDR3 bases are TGTGCCAGCAGTTCTCGAGAGAACATTCAGTACTTC. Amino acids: CASSSRENIQYF.